One TCR beta chain is described in this entry. Data came from immunoSEQ multiplex PCR; TCRdb stores just in-frame clones and leaves some out. In the table there are approximately 130,000 clones, approximately 77% of which are singletons. This record belongs to a study of blood T cell repertoires in COVID-19. Looking at the study overall: Sites in the United States, Italy and Spain provided acute and convalescent COVID-19 samples.

This sequence was found in a man aged 80 or over with acute or convalescent COVID-19. Input material: peripheral blood.

The CDR3 DNA reads TGCGCCAGCAGCTTAGACTCAGGGGACCAATACAATGAGCAGTTCTTC. Translation gives CASSLDSGDQYNEQFF. This chain connects TRBV5-1 to TRBJ2-1; a weak D match, TRBD1 (6 bases). The germline V gene encodes CDR1 SGHRS and CDR2 YFSETQ. Trimming pared 2 bases from V and 4 bases from J, leaving 16 bases between. This CDR3 is 16 amino acids long.